This note documents a single T cell receptor beta chain sequence. Its target is not known. This record comes from a study of blood T cells in healthy people across ages. At the level of the study: There was about one barcoded beta molecule captured by template switching per two T cells.

The CDR3 is made up of 13 amino acids. From germline, CDR1 is DFQATT and CDR2 SNEGSKA (reference sequence). Losses at the gene ends were 8 bases for V and 6 bases for J; bases not matched to a gene: 9. Each sample provided at least 6 micrograms of extracted total RNA. A second roughly 6 to 11 cycle PCR used barcoded and J-beta primers. TCRdb called the 5' RACE reads again in MiXCR, with one record for every CDR3 protein. The sample records 850,000 to 1,000,000 distinct CDR3 sequences, under 50% being singletons. Whole-study findings and limits: It was found that TCR beta diversity correlated strongly with the percentage of naive T cells.

The sequence was obtained from a man aged 25 to 45 in good health. The material sequenced was blood. The rearrangement joins TRBV20-1 to TRBJ2-7, with 11 bases matching TRBD1. The CDR3 is CSISMGQGGEQYF. Here the CDR3 DNA reads TGCAGTATCTCAATGGGACAGGGGGGCGAGCAGTACTTC.